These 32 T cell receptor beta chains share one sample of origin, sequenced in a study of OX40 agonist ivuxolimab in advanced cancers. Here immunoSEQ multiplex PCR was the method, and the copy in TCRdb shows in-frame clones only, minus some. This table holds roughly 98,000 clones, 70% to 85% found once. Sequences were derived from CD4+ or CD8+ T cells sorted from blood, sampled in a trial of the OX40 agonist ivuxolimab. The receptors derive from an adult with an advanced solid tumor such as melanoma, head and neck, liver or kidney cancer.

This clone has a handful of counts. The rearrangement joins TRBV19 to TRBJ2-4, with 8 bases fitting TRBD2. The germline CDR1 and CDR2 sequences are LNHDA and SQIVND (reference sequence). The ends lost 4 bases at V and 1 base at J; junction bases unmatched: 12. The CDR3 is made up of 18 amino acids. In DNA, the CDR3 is TGTGCCAGTAGTACCCGCCCCGGGGGGGGGCGCGCCAAAAACATTCAGTACTTC. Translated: CASSTRPGGGRAKNIQYF.

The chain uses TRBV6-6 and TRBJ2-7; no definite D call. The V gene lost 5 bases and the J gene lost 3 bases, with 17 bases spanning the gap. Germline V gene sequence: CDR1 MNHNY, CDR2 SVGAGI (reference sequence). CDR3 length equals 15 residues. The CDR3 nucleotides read TGTGCCAGCAGTCCCTTTAGGGCGGTTGACTACGAGCAGTACTTC. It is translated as CASSPFRAVDYEQYF.

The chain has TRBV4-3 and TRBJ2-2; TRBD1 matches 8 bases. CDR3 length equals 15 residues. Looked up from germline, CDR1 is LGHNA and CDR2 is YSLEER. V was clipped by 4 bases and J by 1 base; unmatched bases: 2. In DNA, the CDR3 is TGCGCCAGCAGCCGGGACAGGCAGAACACCGGGGAGCTGTTTTTT. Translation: CASSRDRQNTGELFF.

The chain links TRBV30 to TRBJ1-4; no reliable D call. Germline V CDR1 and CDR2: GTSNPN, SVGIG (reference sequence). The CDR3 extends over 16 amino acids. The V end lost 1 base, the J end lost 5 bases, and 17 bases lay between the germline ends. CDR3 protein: CAWSAEFGSQNEKLFF. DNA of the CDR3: TGTGCCTGGAGTGCCGAGTTCGGCAGCCAGAATGAAAAACTGTTTTTT. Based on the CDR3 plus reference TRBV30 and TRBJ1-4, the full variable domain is SQTIHQWPATLVQPVGSPLSLECTVEGTSNPNLYWYRQAAGRGLQLLFYSVGIGQISSEVPQNLSASRPQDRQFILSSKKLLLSDSGFYLCAWSAEFGSQNEKLFFGSGTQLSVL.

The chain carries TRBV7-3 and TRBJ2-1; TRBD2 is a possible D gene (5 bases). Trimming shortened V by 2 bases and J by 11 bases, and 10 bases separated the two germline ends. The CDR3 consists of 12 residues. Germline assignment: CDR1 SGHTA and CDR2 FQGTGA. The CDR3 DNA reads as TGTGCCAGCAGCTTAGATGGGAGTAAGCAGTTCTTC. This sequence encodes CASSLDGSKQFF.

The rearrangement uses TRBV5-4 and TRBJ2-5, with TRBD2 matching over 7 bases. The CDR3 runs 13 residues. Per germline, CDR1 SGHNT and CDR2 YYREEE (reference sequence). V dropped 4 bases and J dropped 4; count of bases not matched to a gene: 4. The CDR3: CASSTSAPETQYF. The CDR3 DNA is TGTGCCAGCAGCACTAGCGCCCCAGAGACCCAGTACTTC.

This chain's CDR3 is CASSLERDTQYF. CDR3 bases: TGTGCCAGCAGCTTAGAAAGAGATACGCAGTATTTT. The chain carries TRBV7-2 and TRBJ2-3, with unresolved D. V lost 1 base and J 5 bases, leaving 4 bases between the germline ends. The CDR3 is made up of 12 amino acids. Germline assignment: CDR1 SGHTA and CDR2 FQGNSA.

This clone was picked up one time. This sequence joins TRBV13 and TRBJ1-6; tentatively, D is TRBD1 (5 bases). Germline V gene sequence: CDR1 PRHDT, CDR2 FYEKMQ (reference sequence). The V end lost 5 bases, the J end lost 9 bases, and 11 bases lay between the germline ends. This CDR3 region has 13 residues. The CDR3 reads CASSQGFGSPLHF. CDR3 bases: TGTGCCAGCAGCCAGGGATTCGGTTCACCCCTCCACTTT.

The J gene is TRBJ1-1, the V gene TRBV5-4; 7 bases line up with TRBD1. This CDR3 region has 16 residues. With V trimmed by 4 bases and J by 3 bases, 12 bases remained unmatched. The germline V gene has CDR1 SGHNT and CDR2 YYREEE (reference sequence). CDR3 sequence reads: CASSLKGGQAYTEAFF. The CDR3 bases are TGTGCCAGCAGCCTCAAGGGAGGACAGGCCTACACTGAAGCTTTCTTT. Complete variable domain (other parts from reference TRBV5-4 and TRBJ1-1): ETGVTQSPTHLIKTRGQQVTLRCSSQSGHNTVSWYQQALGQGPQFIFQYYREEENGRGNFPPRFSGLQFPNYSSELNVNALELDDSALYLCASSLKGGQAYTEAFFGQGTRLTVV.

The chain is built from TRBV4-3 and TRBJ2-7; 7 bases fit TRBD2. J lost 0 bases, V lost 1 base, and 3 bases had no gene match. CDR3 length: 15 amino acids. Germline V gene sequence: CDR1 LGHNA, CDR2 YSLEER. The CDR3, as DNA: TGCGCCAGCAGCCAAGGGTCGGGGGGCTCCTACGAGCAGTACTTC. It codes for CASSQGSGGSYEQYF.

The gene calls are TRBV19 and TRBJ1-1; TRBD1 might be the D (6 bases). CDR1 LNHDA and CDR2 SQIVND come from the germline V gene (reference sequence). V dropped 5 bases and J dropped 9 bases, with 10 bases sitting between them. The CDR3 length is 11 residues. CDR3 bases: TGTGCCAGTAGTTTACAGGGTAAAGCTTTCTTT. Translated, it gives CASSLQGKAFF.

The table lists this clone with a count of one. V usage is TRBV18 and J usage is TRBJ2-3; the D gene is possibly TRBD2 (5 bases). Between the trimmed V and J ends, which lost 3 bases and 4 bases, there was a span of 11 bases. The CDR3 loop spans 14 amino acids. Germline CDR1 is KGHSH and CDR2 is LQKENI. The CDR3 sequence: CASSPVGNADTQYF. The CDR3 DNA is TGTGCCAGCTCACCGGTCGGGAATGCAGATACGCAGTATTTT.

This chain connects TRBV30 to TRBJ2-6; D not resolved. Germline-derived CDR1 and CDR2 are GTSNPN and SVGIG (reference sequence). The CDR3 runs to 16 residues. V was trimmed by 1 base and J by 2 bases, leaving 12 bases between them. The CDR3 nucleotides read TGTGCCTGGAGTGCGGCCTTCGGAGCTGGGGCCAACGTCCTGACTTTC. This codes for CAWSAAFGAGANVLTF.

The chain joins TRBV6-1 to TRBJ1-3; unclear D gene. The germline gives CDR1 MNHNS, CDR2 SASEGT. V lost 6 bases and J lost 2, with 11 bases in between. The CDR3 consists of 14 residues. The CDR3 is CASSRDTAGNTIYF. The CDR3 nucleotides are TGTGCCAGCAGCCGAGACACGGCTGGAAACACCATATATTTT.

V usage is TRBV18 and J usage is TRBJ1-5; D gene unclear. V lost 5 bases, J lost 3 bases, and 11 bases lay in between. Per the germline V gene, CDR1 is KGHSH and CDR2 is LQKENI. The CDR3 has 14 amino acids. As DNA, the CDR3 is TGTGCCAGCTCAGCGAATAGCATCAATCAGCCCCAGCATTTT. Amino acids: CASSANSINQPQHF.

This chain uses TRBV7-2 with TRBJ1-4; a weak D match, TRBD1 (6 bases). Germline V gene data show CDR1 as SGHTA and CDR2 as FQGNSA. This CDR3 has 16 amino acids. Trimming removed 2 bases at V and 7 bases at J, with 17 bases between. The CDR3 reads CASSLSPGAWGEKLFF. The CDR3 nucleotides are TGTGCCAGCAGCTTAAGCCCAGGGGCGTGGGGTGAAAAACTGTTTTTT.

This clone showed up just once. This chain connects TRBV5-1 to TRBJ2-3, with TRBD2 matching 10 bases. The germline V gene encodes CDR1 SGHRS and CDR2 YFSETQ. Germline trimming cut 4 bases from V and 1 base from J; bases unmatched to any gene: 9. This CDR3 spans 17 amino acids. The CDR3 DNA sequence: TGCGCCAGCAGCGGATCTAGCGGGAGATTCGGCACAGATACGCAGTATTTT. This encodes CASSGSSGRFGTDTQYF.

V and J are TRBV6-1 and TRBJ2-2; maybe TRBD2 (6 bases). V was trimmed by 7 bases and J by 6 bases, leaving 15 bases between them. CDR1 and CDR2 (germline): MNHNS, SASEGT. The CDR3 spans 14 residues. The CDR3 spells CASTAGIDSGELFF. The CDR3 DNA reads TGTGCCAGCACGGCGGGGATTGACTCCGGGGAGCTGTTTTTT.

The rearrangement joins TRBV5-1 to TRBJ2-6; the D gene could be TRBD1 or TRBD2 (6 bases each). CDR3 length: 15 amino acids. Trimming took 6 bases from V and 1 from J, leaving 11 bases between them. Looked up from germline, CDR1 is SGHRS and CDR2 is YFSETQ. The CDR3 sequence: CASNLGGSGANVLTF. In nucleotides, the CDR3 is TGCGCCAGCAACCTAGGGGGGTCTGGGGCCAACGTCCTGACTTTC.

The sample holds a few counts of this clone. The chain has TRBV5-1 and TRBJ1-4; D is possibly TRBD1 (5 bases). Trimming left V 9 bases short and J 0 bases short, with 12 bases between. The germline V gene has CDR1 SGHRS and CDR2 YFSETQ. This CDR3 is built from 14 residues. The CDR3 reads CATKTDSTNEKLFF. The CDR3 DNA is TGCGCCACCAAGACAGACTCAACTAATGAAAAACTGTTTTTT.

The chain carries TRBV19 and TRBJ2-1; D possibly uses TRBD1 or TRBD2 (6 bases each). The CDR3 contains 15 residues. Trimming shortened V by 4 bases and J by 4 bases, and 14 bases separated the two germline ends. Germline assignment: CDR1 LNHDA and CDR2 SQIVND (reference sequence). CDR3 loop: CASSTLRGQYNEQFF. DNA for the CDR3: TGTGCCAGTAGTACCCTTCGGGGGCAGTACAATGAGCAGTTCTTC.

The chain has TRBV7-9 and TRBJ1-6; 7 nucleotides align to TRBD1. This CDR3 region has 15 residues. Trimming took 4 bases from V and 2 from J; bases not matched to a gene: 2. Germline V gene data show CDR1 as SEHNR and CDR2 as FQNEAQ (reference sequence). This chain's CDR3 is CASSSDRAYNSPLHF. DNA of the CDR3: TGTGCCAGCAGCTCAGACAGGGCCTATAATTCACCCCTCCACTTT.

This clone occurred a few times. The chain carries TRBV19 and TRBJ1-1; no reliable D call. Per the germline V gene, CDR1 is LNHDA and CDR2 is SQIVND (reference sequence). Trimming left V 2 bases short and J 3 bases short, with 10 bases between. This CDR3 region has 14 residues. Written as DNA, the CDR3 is TGTGCCAGTAGTATATGGTCGGGTTACACTGAAGCTTTCTTT. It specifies CASSIWSGYTEAFF.

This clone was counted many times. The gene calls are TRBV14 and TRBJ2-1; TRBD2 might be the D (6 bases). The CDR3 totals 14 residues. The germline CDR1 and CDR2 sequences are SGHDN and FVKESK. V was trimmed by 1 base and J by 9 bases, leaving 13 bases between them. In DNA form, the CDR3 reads TGTGCCAGCAGCCAAGGGGCAGGGAGGCGTGAGCAGTTCTTC. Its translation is CASSQGAGRREQFF.

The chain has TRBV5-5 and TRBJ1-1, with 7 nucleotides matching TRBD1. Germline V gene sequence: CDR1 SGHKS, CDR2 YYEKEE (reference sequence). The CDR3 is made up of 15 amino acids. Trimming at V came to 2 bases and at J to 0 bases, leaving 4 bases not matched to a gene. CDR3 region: CASSFQTGLNTEAFF. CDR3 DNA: TGTGCCAGCAGCTTCCAGACAGGGTTGAACACTGAAGCTTTCTTT.

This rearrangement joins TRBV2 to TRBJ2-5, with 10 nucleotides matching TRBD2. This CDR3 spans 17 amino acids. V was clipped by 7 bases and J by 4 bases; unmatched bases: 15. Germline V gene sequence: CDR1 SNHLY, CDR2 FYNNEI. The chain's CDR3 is CASKLLAGAAQGETQYF. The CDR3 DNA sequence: TGTGCCAGCAAATTGCTAGCGGGGGCCGCGCAAGGAGAGACCCAGTACTTC.

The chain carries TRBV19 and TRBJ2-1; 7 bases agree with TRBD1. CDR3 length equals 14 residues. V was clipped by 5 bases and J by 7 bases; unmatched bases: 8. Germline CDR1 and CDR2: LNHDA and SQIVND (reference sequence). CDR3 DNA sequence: TGTGCCAGTAGTCCGGGACAGCTCTGGAATGAGCAGTTCTTC. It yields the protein CASSPGQLWNEQFF.

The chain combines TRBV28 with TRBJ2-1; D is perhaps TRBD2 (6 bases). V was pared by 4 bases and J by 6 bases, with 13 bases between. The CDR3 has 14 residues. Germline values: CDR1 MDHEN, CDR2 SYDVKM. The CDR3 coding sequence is TGTGCCAGCAGTTCTCCACTAGCTCGCAATGAGCAGTTCTTC. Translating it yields CASSSPLARNEQFF.

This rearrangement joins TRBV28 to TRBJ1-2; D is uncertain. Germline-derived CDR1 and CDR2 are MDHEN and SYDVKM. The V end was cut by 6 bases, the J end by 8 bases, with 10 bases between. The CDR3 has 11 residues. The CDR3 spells CASRDARGYTF. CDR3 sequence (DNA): TGTGCCAGCAGGGACGCGCGGGGCTACACCTTC.

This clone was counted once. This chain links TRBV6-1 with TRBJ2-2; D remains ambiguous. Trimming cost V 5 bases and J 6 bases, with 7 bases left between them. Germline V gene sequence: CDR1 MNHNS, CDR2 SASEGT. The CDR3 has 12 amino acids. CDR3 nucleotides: TGTGCCAGCAGTCGGTACCCCGGGGAGCTGTTTTTT. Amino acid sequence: CASSRYPGELFF.

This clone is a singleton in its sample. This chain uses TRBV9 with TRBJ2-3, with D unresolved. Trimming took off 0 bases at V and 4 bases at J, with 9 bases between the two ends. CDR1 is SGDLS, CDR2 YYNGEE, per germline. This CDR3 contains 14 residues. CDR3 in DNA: TGTGCCAGCAGCGTAGAAAAAGCGCCAGATACGCAGTATTTT. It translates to CASSVEKAPDTQYF.

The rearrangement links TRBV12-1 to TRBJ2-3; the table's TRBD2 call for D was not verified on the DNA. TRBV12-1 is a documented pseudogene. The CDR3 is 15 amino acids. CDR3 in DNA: TGTGCCAGCAGCCCTTTAGGGGGGGCACGGGATACGCAGTATTTT. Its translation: CASSPLGGARDTQYF.